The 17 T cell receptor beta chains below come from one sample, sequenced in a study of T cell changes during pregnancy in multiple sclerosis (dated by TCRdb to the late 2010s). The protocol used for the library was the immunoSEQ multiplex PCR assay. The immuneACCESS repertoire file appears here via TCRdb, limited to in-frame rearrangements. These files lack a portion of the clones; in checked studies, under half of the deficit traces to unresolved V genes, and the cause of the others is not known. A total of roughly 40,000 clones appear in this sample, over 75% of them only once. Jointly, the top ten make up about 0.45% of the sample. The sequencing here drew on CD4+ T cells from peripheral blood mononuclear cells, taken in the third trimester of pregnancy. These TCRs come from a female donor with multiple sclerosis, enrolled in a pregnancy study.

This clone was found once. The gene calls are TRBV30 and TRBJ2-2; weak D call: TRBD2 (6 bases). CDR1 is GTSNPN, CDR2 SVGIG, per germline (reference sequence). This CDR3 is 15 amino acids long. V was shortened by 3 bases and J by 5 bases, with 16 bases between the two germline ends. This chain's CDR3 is CAWSRAGGGTGELFF. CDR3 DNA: TGTGCCTGGAGCCGCGCCGGGGGAGGAACCGGGGAGCTGTTTTTT.

In DNA, the CDR3 is TGTGCCAGCAGTGAAGTTCTCAGTTTGAACACTGAAGCTTTCTTT. Amino acid sequence: CASSEVLSLNTEAFF. V is TRBV6-1 and J is TRBJ1-1; no definite D call. The germline V gene encodes CDR1 MNHNS and CDR2 SASEGT. V was clipped by 1 base and J by 0 bases, with 9 bases between them. The CDR3 contains 15 residues.

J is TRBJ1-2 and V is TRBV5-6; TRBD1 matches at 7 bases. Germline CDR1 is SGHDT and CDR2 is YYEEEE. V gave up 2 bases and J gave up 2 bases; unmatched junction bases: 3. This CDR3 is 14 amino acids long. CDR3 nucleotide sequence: TGTGCCAGCAGCTTCGGACAGGCGAACTATGGCTACACCTTC. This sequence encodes CASSFGQANYGYTF.

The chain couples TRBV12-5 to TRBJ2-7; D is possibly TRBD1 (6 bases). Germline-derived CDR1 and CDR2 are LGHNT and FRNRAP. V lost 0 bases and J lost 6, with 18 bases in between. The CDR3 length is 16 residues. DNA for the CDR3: TGTGCTAGTGGTTTGGTACTTTCCAGGGGTTGTTGCGAGCAGTACTTC. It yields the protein CASGLVLSRGCCEQYF.

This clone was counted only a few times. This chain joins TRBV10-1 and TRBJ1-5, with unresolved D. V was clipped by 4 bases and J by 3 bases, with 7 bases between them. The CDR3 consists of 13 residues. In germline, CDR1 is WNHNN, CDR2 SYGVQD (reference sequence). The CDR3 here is CASSGGYNQPQHF. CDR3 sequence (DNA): TGCGCCAGCAGTGGAGGGTACAATCAGCCCCAGCATTTT.

The CDR3 nucleotides read TGTGCCAGCAGAGGACAGGTCTCCTACAATGAGCAGTTCTTC. Its translation: CASRGQVSYNEQFF. V gene TRBV25-1 combines with J gene TRBJ2-1, with TRBD1 identical over 7 bases. The CDR3 extends over 14 amino acids. In germline, CDR1 is MGHDK, CDR2 SYGVNS. J was trimmed by 0 bases and V by 6 bases; bases with no gene match: 2.

CDR3 coding DNA: TGTGCCAGCAGCTTAGTGGGGCAGGGGTCAAGTGGCTACACCTTC. It translates to CASSLVGQGSSGYTF. V and J are TRBV7-9 and TRBJ1-2; TRBD1 might be the D (6 bases). The germline gives CDR1 SEHNR, CDR2 FQNEAQ (reference sequence). This CDR3 region has 15 residues. The germline V and J ends were trimmed by 1 base and 7 bases, with 16 bases remaining between them. The variable domain in full, completed from reference TRBV7-9 and TRBJ1-2, reads DTGVSQNPRHKITKRGQNVTFRCDPISEHNRLYWYRQTLGQGPEFLTYFQNEAQLEKSRLLSDRFSAERPKGSFSTLEIQRTEQGDSAMYLCASSLVGQGSSGYTFGSGTRLTVV.

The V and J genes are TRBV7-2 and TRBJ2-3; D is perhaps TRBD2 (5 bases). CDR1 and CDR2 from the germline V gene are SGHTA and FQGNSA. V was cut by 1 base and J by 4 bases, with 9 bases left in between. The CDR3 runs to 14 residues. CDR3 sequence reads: CASSLGAGADTQYF. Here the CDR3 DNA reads TGTGCCAGCAGCTTAGGAGCCGGGGCAGATACGCAGTATTTT.

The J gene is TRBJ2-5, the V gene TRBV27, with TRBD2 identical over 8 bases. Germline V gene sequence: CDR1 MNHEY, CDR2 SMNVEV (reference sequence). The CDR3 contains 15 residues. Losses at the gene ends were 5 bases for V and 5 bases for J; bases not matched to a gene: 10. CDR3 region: CASSTERERPETQYF. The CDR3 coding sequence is TGTGCCAGCAGTACGGAGCGGGAGAGACCGGAGACCCAGTACTTC.

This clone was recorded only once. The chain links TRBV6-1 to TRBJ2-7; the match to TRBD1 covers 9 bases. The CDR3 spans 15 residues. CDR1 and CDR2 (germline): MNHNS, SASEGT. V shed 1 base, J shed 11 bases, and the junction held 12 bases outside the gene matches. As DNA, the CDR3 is TGTGCCAGCAGTGAAGTGGACAGGGGTTCGTACGTTGAGTACTTC. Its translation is CASSEVDRGSYVEYF.

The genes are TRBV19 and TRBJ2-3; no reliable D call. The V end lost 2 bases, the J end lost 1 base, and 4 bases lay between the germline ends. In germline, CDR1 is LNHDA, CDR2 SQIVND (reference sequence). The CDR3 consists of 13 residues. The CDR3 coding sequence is TGTGCCAGTAGTATACCCGGCACAGATACGCAGTATTTT. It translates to CASSIPGTDTQYF. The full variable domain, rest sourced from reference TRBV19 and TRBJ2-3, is DGGITQSPKYLFRKEGQNVTLSCEQNLNHDAMYWYRQDPGQGLRLIYYSQIVNDFQKGDIAEGYSVSREKKESFPLTVTSAQKNPTAFYLCASSIPGTDTQYFGPGTRLTVL.

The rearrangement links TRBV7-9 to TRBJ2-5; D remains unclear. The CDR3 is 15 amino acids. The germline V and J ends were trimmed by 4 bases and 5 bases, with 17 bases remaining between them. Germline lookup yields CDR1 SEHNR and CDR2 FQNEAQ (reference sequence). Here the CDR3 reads CASSSTPRPMETQYF. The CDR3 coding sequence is TGTGCCAGCAGCTCCACACCACGTCCGATGGAGACCCAGTACTTC.

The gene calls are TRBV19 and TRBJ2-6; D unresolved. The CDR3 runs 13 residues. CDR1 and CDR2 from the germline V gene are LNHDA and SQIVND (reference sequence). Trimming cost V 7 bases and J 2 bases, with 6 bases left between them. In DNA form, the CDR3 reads TGTGCCAGTACCCGAGCTGGGGCCAACGTCCTGACTTTC. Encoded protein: CASTRAGANVLTF.

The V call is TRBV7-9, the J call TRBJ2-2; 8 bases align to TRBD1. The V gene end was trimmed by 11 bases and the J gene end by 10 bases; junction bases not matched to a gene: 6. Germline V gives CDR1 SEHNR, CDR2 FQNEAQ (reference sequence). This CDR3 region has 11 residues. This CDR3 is CAGQGKEELFF. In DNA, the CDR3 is TGTGCCGGACAGGGAAAGGAGGAGCTGTTTTTT.

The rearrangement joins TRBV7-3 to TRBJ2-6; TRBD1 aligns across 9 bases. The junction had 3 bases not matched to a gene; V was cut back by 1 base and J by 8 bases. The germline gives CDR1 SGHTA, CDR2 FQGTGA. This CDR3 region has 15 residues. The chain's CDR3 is CASSLRTGVPNVLTF. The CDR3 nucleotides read TGTGCCAGCAGCTTAAGGACAGGGGTACCCAACGTCCTGACTTTC.

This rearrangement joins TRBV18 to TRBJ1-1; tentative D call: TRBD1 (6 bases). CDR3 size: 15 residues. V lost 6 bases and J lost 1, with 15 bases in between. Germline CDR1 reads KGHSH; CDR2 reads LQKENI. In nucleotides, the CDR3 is TGTGCCAGCTCGCGCGATACAGGGACGAACACTGAAGCTTTCTTT. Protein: CASSRDTGTNTEAFF.

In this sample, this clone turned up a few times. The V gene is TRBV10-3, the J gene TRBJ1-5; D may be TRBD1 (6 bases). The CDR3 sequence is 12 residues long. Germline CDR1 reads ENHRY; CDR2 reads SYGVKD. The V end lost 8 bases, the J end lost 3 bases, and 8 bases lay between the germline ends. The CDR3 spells CAIWDNNQPQHF. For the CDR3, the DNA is TGTGCCATCTGGGACAACAATCAGCCCCAGCATTTT.